The 16 T cell receptor beta chains reported below all come from one sample, sequenced in a study of blood T cells in healthy people across ages. The second PCR ran roughly 7 to 12 cycles with a sample-barcoded 5' primer and J-beta primers. TCRdb redid the calling of the 5' RACE reads with MiXCR, one entry per CDR3 protein. Here the sample spans approximately 880,000 distinct CDR3 sequences, about 48% being singletons. The source material was blood. Receptors were obtained from a man younger than 40 in good health.

In its sample, this clonotype was seen many times. The V and J genes are TRBV2 and TRBJ2-7; D remains unclear. This CDR3 contains 12 residues. V lost 7 bases and J 5 bases, leaving 12 bases between the germline ends. Per the germline V gene, CDR1 is SNHLY and CDR2 is FYNNEI. In nucleotides, the CDR3 is TGTGCCAGCAAAAGGGCGCTACACGAGCAGTACTTC. This translates into CASKRALHEQYF. The full variable domain, rest sourced from reference TRBV2 and TRBJ2-7, is EPEVTQTPSHQVTQMGQEVILRCVPISNHLYFYWYRQILGQKVEFLVSFYNNEISEKSEIFDDQFSVERPDGSNFTLKIRSTKLEDSAMYFCASKRALHEQYFGPGTRLTVT.

The V and J genes are TRBV12-3 or TRBV12-4 and TRBJ2-6; TRBD1 agrees at 9 bases. CDR3 length: 17 amino acids. Trimming cost V 2 bases and J 0 bases; bases outside gene matches: 2. The CDR3 DNA sequence: TGTGCCAGCAGTTTATGGGGACAGGGCTCTGGGGCCAACGTCCTGACTTTC. Translation: CASSLWGQGSGANVLTF.

On this clonotype itself: One end of the junction varies from germline; a read error may be responsible. The chain has TRBV5-1 and TRBJ2-1, with 8 bases lining up with TRBD2. CDR1 and CDR2 (germline): SGHRS, YFSETQ. The CDR3 covers 16 residues. The CDR3: CTSSSNSGGPSNEQFF. The CDR3, as DNA: TGCACCAGCAGCTCAAACTCGGGGGGGCCGAGCAATGAGCAGTTCTTC.

This chain links TRBV5-1 with TRBJ2-5; possibly TRBD1 or TRBD2 for D (5 bases each). The V end lost 4 bases, the J end lost 7 bases, and 20 bases lay between the germline ends. CDR3 length equals 15 residues. The germline V gene has CDR1 SGHRS and CDR2 YFSETQ. The CDR3 is CASSPDGARDRTQYF. CDR3 nucleotide sequence: TGCGCCAGCAGCCCAGACGGGGCCCGAGATCGGACCCAGTACTTC.

CDR3 DNA: TGCAGTGCTGGCCGCCTAGCGGGGGCTAGGAATGAGCAGTTCTTC. It codes for CSAGRLAGARNEQFF. The rearrangement links TRBV20-1 to TRBJ2-1; TRBD2 matches 10 bases. Germline CDR1 reads DFQATT; CDR2 reads SNEGSKA (reference sequence). The CDR3 extends over 15 amino acids. Losses at the gene ends were 5 bases for V and 7 bases for J; bases not matched to a gene: 11.

The chain has TRBV12-3 or TRBV12-4 and TRBJ1-5; D may be TRBD1 (6 bases). This CDR3 region has 14 residues. V dropped 10 bases and J dropped 0 bases, with 13 bases sitting between them. The CDR3: CATRPGHSNQPQHF. CDR3 nucleotide sequence: TGTGCCACCCGCCCGGGACATAGCAATCAGCCCCAGCATTTT.

A word on this clonotype: The junction shows a germline mismatch at one end, possibly a read error. The gene calls are TRBV6-2 or TRBV6-3 and TRBJ2-1, with D uncertain. Germline V gene lookup returns CDR1 MNHEY and CDR2 SVGEGT. CDR3 size: 15 residues. The CDR3 DNA is TGTGCCAACAGTTACCTCAGTAACTCCTACAATGAGCAGTTCTTC. Amino acids: CANSYLSNSYNEQFF.

The V and J genes are TRBV6-1 and TRBJ2-3; D remains ambiguous. The CDR3 totals 13 residues. V lost 2 bases and J 8 bases, leaving 11 bases between the germline ends. Germline V gives CDR1 MNHNS, CDR2 SASEGT. The CDR3 nucleotides are TGTGCCAGCAGTGAAATGGTAAAGGGTACGCAGTATTTT. Protein product: CASSEMVKGTQYF.

In this sample, this clonotype turned up a few times. J is TRBJ2-1 and V is TRBV7-2, with 8 positions matching TRBD1. Losses at the gene ends were 0 bases for V and 8 bases for J; bases not matched to a gene: 6. Germline V gene data show CDR1 as SGHTA and CDR2 as FQGNSA. The CDR3 is 15 amino acids. The CDR3 DNA sequence: TGTGCCAGCAGCTTAGCTATGACAGGGGTCGATGAGCAGTTCTTC. This encodes CASSLAMTGVDEQFF.

The chain employs TRBV6-1 and TRBJ1-5; possible D gene TRBD1, 6 bases. CDR3 length: 15 residues. The V end was cut by 6 bases, the J end by 0 bases, with 12 bases between. The V gene's germline CDR1 is MNHNS and CDR2 SASEGT. This chain's CDR3 is CASRVQGNSNQPQHF. CDR3 nucleotides: TGTGCCAGCAGGGTACAGGGAAATAGCAATCAGCCCCAGCATTTT.

The rearrangement links TRBV20-1 to TRBJ2-3; 8 bases agree with TRBD1. After removal of 6 bases from V and 2 bases from J, the junction contained 10 bases not matched to a gene. Germline V CDR1 and CDR2: DFQATT, SNEGSKA (reference sequence). This CDR3 comprises 15 residues. CDR3 amino acids: CSASVRTGSTDTQYF. Here the CDR3 DNA reads TGCAGTGCCTCGGTACGGACAGGGTCCACAGATACGCAGTATTTT.

This clonotype was counted ten times or more. The chain is built from TRBV27 and TRBJ1-4, with D perhaps matching TRBD1 (5 bases). This CDR3 has 13 amino acids. Between the trimmed V and J ends, which lost 5 bases and 2 bases, there was a span of 6 bases. Germline loops: CDR1 MNHEY, CDR2 SMNVEV (reference sequence). CDR3 loop: CASSPGTNEKLFF. DNA of the CDR3: TGTGCCAGCAGTCCAGGGACTAATGAAAAACTGTTTTTT.

The gene calls are TRBV5-6 and TRBJ2-7; D is perhaps TRBD1 or TRBD2 (5 bases each). The CDR3 has 15 amino acids. V was clipped by 0 bases and J by 0 bases, with 10 bases between them. The germline CDR1 and CDR2 sequences are SGHDT and YYEEEE. The CDR3, as DNA: TGTGCCAGCAGCTTGGCGGGGCAGCCCTCCTACGAGCAGTACTTC. It is translated as CASSLAGQPSYEQYF.

The rearrangement joins TRBV5-6 to TRBJ2-1; 7 bases align to TRBD1. V lost 2 bases to trimming and J lost 8 bases; unmatched junction nucleotides: 10. The CDR3 runs 15 residues. Germline CDR1 SGHDT, CDR2 YYEEEE. CDR3 coding DNA: TGTGCCAGCAGCTTTAGGGACAGCTTAGTGGATGAGCAGTTCTTC. Translation: CASSFRDSLVDEQFF.

The chain employs TRBV4-1 and TRBJ2-6; D might be TRBD1 (6 bases). The CDR3 has 16 amino acids. Germline V CDR1 and CDR2: MGHRA, YSYEKL. The V and J ends lost 4 bases and 0 bases respectively, with 10 bases between them. In DNA, the CDR3 is TGCGCCAGCAGCCGACAGGTTCTCTCTGGGGCCAACGTCCTGACTTTC. It translates to CASSRQVLSGANVLTF.

The V gene is TRBV14, the J gene TRBJ2-5; no clear D gene. The J call may be incorrect, as the DNA end agrees better with TRBJ2-4. The CDR3 totals 13 residues. Germline CDR1 and CDR2: SGHDN and FVKESK. The DNA for the CDR3 is TGTGCCAGCAGCCAAGTTTCGGGAAACATTCAGTACTTC. Protein sequence: CASSQVSGNIQYF.